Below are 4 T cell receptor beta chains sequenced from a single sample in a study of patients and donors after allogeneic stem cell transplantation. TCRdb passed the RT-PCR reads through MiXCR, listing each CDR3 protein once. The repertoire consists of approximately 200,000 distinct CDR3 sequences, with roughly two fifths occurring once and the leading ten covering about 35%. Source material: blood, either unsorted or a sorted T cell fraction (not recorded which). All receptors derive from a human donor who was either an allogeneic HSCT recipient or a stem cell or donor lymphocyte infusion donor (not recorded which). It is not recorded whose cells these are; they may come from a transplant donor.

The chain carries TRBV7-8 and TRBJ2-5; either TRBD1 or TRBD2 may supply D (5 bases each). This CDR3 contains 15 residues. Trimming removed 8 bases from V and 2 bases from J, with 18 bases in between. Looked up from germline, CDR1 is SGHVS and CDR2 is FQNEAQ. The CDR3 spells CASGDSIWEQETQYF. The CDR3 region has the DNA TGTGCCAGCGGAGACAGCATTTGGGAGCAAGAGACCCAGTACTTC.

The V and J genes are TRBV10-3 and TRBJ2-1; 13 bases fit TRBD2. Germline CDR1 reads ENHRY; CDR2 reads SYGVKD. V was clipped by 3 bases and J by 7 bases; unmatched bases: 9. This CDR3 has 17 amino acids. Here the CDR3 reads CAISELAGGPTGNEQFF. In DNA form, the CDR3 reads TGTGCCATCAGTGAACTAGCGGGAGGGCCTACTGGGAATGAGCAGTTCTTC.

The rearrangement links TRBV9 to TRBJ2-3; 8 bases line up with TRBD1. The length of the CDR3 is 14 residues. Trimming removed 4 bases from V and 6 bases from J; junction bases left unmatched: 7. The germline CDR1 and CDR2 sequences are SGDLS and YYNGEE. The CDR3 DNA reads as TGTGCCAGCAGCATCCAGGGGGCCGCGGATACGCAGTATTTT. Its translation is CASSIQGAADTQYF. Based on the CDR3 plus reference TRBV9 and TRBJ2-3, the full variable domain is DSGVTQTPKHLITATGQRVTLRCSPRSGDLSVYWYQQSLDQGLQFLIQYYNGEERAKGNILERFSAQQFPDLHSELNLSSLELGDSALYFCASSIQGAADTQYFGPGTRLTVL.

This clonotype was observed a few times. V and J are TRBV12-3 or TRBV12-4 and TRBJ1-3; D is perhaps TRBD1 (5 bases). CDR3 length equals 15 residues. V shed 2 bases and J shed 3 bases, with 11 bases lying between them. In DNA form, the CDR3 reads TGTGCCAGCAGTTTACCAGGGTTTGGTGGAAACACCATATATTTT. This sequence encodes CASSLPGFGGNTIYF.